Each of the 22 T cell receptor beta chains below was sequenced from the same sample in a study of blood T cell repertoires in COVID-19. Profiling relied on immunoSEQ multiplex PCR, and the TCRdb table lists in-frame clones only, not all of them. The table has approximately 59,000 clones, about three quarters seen once. Sequences were obtained from peripheral blood. These receptors were collected from an elderly man with acute or convalescent COVID-19.

V usage is TRBV5-1 and J usage is TRBJ1-1; perhaps TRBD1 as D (5 bases). The CDR3 spans 16 residues. Germline V gene data show CDR1 as SGHRS and CDR2 as YFSETQ. V gave up 1 base and J gave up 1 base, with 14 bases separating them. The DNA of the CDR3 is TGCGCCAGCAGCTTGTACGGCAGGGTCAGGAACACTGAAGCTTTCTTT. Translated, it gives CASSLYGRVRNTEAFF.

The chain links TRBV11-1 to TRBJ2-1; possible D gene TRBD1, 6 bases. Germline lookup yields CDR1 SGHAT and CDR2 FQDESV (reference sequence). This CDR3 contains 14 residues. With 7 bases removed from V and 9 bases from J, the gap between germline ends came to 19 bases. The CDR3 spells CASTRGIILTEQFF. Written as DNA, the CDR3 is TGTGCCAGCACGAGGGGGATTATCCTTACTGAGCAGTTCTTC.

This clone was seen once. The V gene is TRBV5-1, the J gene TRBJ1-1; the D gene is possibly TRBD1 (6 bases). This CDR3 has 13 residues. The germline gives CDR1 SGHRS, CDR2 YFSETQ. Trimming pared 8 bases from V and 1 base from J, leaving 12 bases between. The CDR3 loop is CASGGGENTEAFF. The CDR3 nucleotides are TGCGCCAGTGGGGGGGGCGAGAACACTGAAGCTTTCTTT.

Ten or more counts support this clone. V gene TRBV27 combines with J gene TRBJ1-4; 8 bases map to TRBD1. This CDR3 region has 15 residues. CDR1 and CDR2 (germline): MNHEY, SMNVEV (reference sequence). J lost 6 bases, V lost 4 bases, and 7 bases had no gene match. CDR3 protein: CASSSTGGRYEKLFF. DNA for the CDR3: TGTGCCAGCAGTTCAACAGGGGGGAGGTATGAAAAACTGTTTTTT.

The chain couples TRBV3-1 (or the pseudogene TRBV3-2) to TRBJ1-2, with unresolved D. CDR1 and CDR2 from the germline V gene are LGHDT and YNNKEL (reference sequence). V lost 2 bases to trimming and J lost 7 bases, with 8 bases between them. The CDR3 consists of 12 residues. The CDR3 loop reads CASSQQVTGYTF. CDR3 coding DNA: TGTGCCAGCAGCCAACAGGTTACTGGCTACACCTTC.

The rearrangement joins TRBV5-1 to TRBJ1-5; 8 positions agree with TRBD1. The CDR3 extends over 15 amino acids. CDR1 SGHRS and CDR2 YFSETQ come from the germline V gene. With 4 bases clipped from V and 5 bases from J, the junction kept 8 bases outside the gene matches. In DNA form, the CDR3 reads TGCGCCAGCAGCCCATCGGCAGGGGGCCATCAGCCCCAGCATTTT. It specifies CASSPSAGGHQPQHF.

J is TRBJ2-1 and V is TRBV5-1; 9 nucleotides line up with TRBD2. CDR1 and CDR2 (germline): SGHRS, YFSETQ. V dropped 3 bases and J dropped 2; count of bases not matched to a gene: 6. The CDR3 length is 16 residues. In nucleotides, the CDR3 is TGCGCCAGCAGCTGGACCCTAGCGGGGCCCTACAATGAGCAGTTCTTC. Translated, it gives CASSWTLAGPYNEQFF.

The chain joins TRBV9 to TRBJ1-2, with a weak D call TRBD1 (6 bases). The V end lost 4 bases, the J end lost 5 bases, and 18 bases lay between the germline ends. The CDR3 is 15 residues long. Per the germline V gene, CDR1 is SGDLS and CDR2 is YYNGEE. Here the CDR3 reads CASSYYREGKYGYTF. The CDR3 DNA is TGTGCCAGCAGCTATTACAGGGAAGGTAAGTATGGCTACACCTTC.

This chain uses TRBV6-5 with TRBJ2-5, with TRBD2 identical over 7 bases. With 2 bases clipped from V and 4 bases from J, the junction kept 4 bases outside the gene matches. CDR3 length: 14 residues. The germline V gene has CDR1 MNHEY and CDR2 SVGAGI. This CDR3 reads CASSYMAGVETQYF. In DNA, the CDR3 is TGTGCCAGCAGTTACATGGCGGGAGTAGAGACCCAGTACTTC.

This clone has only one observation. The chain is built from TRBV2 and TRBJ1-2, with TRBD1 matching 8 bases. V was clipped by 4 bases and J by 4 bases; unmatched bases: 5. CDR3 length: 14 amino acids. Germline V gene data show CDR1 as SNHLY and CDR2 as FYNNEI. The CDR3 loop is CASSVGQGGYGYTF. The CDR3 DNA reads as TGTGCCAGCAGTGTAGGACAGGGCGGCTATGGCTACACCTTC.

J is TRBJ2-1 and V is TRBV10-3; 16 bases fit TRBD2. The J segment lost 7 bases and the V segment lost 0 bases, leaving 3 bases of the junction unmatched. CDR1 and CDR2 (germline): ENHRY, SYGVKD. The CDR3 sequence is 17 residues long. The CDR3 loop is CAISESMGLAGGNEQFF. Here the CDR3 DNA reads TGTGCCATCAGTGAGTCTATGGGACTAGCGGGGGGGAATGAGCAGTTCTTC.

The genes are TRBV6-2 or TRBV6-3 and TRBJ2-7; D remains ambiguous. The germline CDR1 and CDR2 sequences are MNHEY and SVGEGT. The CDR3 is made up of 16 amino acids. With 0 bases removed from V and 4 bases from J, the gap between germline ends came to 16 bases. The CDR3 sequence: CASSYSRKEFGYEQYF. The CDR3 DNA is TGTGCCAGCAGTTACTCGAGGAAGGAGTTTGGGTACGAGCAGTACTTC.

V gene TRBV9 combines with J gene TRBJ2-1; 9 bases align to TRBD2. After removal of 0 bases from V and 4 bases from J, the junction contained 2 bases not matched to a gene. Germline lookup yields CDR1 SGDLS and CDR2 YYNGEE. This CDR3 has 15 amino acids. The CDR3 DNA follows: TGTGCCAGCAGCGTAGTGAGCGGGAGGTACAATGAGCAGTTCTTC. It codes for CASSVVSGRYNEQFF.

This clone was recorded only once. This chain uses TRBV6-2 or TRBV6-3 with TRBJ2-1; TRBD2 agrees at 8 bases. CDR3 length: 15 amino acids. Germline lookup yields CDR1 MNHEY and CDR2 SVGEGT. Unmatched junction bases numbered 7, after V lost 7 bases and J lost 2 bases. The CDR3 DNA sequence: TGTGCCAGCAACCCCGGGGGGGCCCCCTACAATGAGCAGTTCTTC. Translating it yields CASNPGGAPYNEQFF.

The chain's CDR3 is CASSYAGPSAGGYTF. The CDR3, as DNA: TGTGCCAGCAGTTACGCGGGACCCTCGGCAGGTGGCTACACCTTC. The chain recombines TRBV6-2 or TRBV6-3 with TRBJ1-2; tentative D call: TRBD1 (5 bases). Germline assignment: CDR1 MNHEY and CDR2 SVGEGT. V shed 2 bases and J shed 7 bases, with 17 bases lying between them. The CDR3 contains 15 residues.

This chain joins TRBV18 and TRBJ2-1, with 7 bases identical to TRBD2. V lost 0 bases to trimming and J lost 4 bases; unmatched junction nucleotides: 3. Germline CDR1 KGHSH, CDR2 LQKENI. The CDR3 totals 15 residues. CDR3 coding DNA: TGTGCCAGCTCACCACCGGGAGGGCCGTACAATGAGCAGTTCTTC. This translates into CASSPPGGPYNEQFF.

This clone was seen a few times. J is TRBJ2-2 and V is TRBV19; 9 nucleotides line up with TRBD1. The germline V gene has CDR1 LNHDA and CDR2 SQIVND (reference sequence). After removal of 7 bases from V and 3 bases from J, the junction contained 6 bases not matched to a gene. The CDR3 runs 15 residues. The CDR3 region has the DNA TGTGCCAGTACGGGACAGGGTCCCGACACCGGGGAGCTGTTTTTT. This codes for CASTGQGPDTGELFF.

This chain connects TRBV30 to TRBJ2-6, with D hard to call. CDR3 length: 13 residues. V lost 2 bases and J 3 bases, leaving 5 bases between the germline ends. Germline CDR1 and CDR2: GTSNPN and SVGIG (reference sequence). The CDR3 is CAWSYYGANVLTF. The CDR3 DNA reads TGTGCCTGGAGTTATTATGGGGCCAACGTCCTGACTTTC.

The J gene is TRBJ2-3, the V gene TRBV6-1; the D is unclear. The germline V gene encodes CDR1 MNHNS and CDR2 SASEGT. V was trimmed by 4 bases and J by 5 bases, leaving 19 bases between them. This CDR3 region has 16 residues. The CDR3 nucleotides read TGTGCCAGCAGTGTCCTCCAGCCCGCAACGGGAGATACGCAGTATTTT. As protein: CASSVLQPATGDTQYF.

The chain has TRBV18 and TRBJ2-7; 7 bases are a match to TRBD1. Per the germline V gene, CDR1 is KGHSH and CDR2 is LQKENI. Trimming removed 2 bases from V and 1 base from J; junction bases left unmatched: 2. The CDR3 has 14 residues. The CDR3 nucleotides read TGTGCCAGCTCACCAGGGACAGCGTCCTACGAGCAGTACTTC. Protein product: CASSPGTASYEQYF.

The chain couples TRBV19 to TRBJ1-2; 8 positions agree with TRBD1. CDR1 is LNHDA, CDR2 SQIVND, per germline (reference sequence). The CDR3 is 16 residues long. The J segment lost 0 bases and the V segment lost 8 bases, leaving 11 bases of the junction unmatched. CDR3 protein: CASPRTGPTSNYGYTF. CDR3 DNA: TGTGCCAGTCCTCGGACAGGGCCCACCTCTAACTATGGCTACACCTTC.

The J gene is TRBJ1-3, the V gene TRBV13, with unresolved D. V lost 5 bases to trimming and J lost 2 bases, with 13 bases between them. The CDR3 has 15 residues. Germline V gives CDR1 PRHDT, CDR2 FYEKMQ (reference sequence). The CDR3 DNA reads TGTGCCAGCAGCCTCCCGGGTGCCCCTGGAAACACCATATATTTT. The encoded protein is CASSLPGAPGNTIYF.